This record covers a single T cell receptor (beta chain). The antigen this receptor binds is unknown. No much larger clone is present one base from it, and per-base qualities are unavailable. TCR CDR3 regions were amplified from genomic DNA by multiplex PCR using the deep immunoSEQ assay. For each cell subset, the extracted genomic DNA was distributed evenly across all wells of several immunoSEQ 96-well plates, and each plate served as one replicate. For sorted subsets, about 0.2 ug genomic DNA, equal to 25,000 to 35,000 T cell genomes, was loaded into each replicate PCR. Purified libraries were quantified with a Qubit 3.0 fluorometer, sized on a Bioanalyzer 2100, and re-quantified with the KAPA Library Quantification kit. Every immunoSEQ 96-well plate was sequenced on a separate single-read 150-cycle Illumina NextSeq 550 flow cell. As for how the authors treated the data: The immunoSEQ output contained only junctional sequences without quality scores, so filtering could not match that applied to full-length reads. Sequences were annotated with PyIR, a Python wrapper for IgBLAST v1.9, and V/J genes and CDR3 were assigned using IMGT germline references. Any read was removed if the V/J assignment was weak (E-value above 1e-6), the CDR3 was missing, or the read contained stop codons, out-of-frame junctions, or ambiguous translated residues. A V3J clonotype was defined by an identical inferred V gene, J gene, and CDR3 amino acid sequence. The percentage overlap between two repertoires was calculated by dividing the number of shared unique clonotypes by the size of the smaller repertoire. Three approaches were used to assess repertoire richness: RTK rarefaction, the Chao1 estimator, and Recon v2.1 estimates of unobserved clonotypes. Generation probabilities were computed with OLGA for all TCRbeta clonotypes obtained by the gDNA method from several donors. The clones in this table, taken by TCRdb from immuneACCESS, are in-frame only. Not every clone is retained; where verified, under half of the shortfall comes from an unresolved V gene, and the cause of the rest is unknown. Clonal size and the V and J genes are those of that table, whereas D and trimming came from the DNA. Within this sample are over a million clones, with approximately 97% of them counted one time only. Jointly, the top ten make up 1.2% of the sample.

Donors were healthy HIV-negative adults with no recently reported acute infections or vaccinations. All donors were Caucasian adults living in Nashville, Tennessee, USA. CD4+ T cells were enriched by magnetic negative selection; naive cells were then positively selected on CD45RA, and the negative fraction formed the memory subset. Blood was obtained by leukapheresis, after which PBMCs were separated by Ficoll-Histopaque density gradient centrifugation and cryopreserved in liquid nitrogen vapor phase. Analytical flow cytometry was used to check the purity and quantity of every magnetically sorted T cell population. Genomic DNA was isolated from each sorted fraction and quantified by UV absorbance on a Nanodrop 2000c. The data stem from a study of shared clonotypes between healthy human individuals (TCRdb year 2020). Regarding the complete study: The cohort comprised a couple of women and a few men aged 18 to 49 years. Per donor, three plates each were used for CD4 naive and CD4 memory, two for CD8 naive, and one for CD8 memory. The study deeply sequenced blood TCR repertoires of five healthy adults to estimate repertoire size and the extent of clonotype sharing between individuals. Different laboratories and diverse techniques were used to prepare libraries and sequence TCR repertoires, to increase sequencing depth and limit assay-specific biases. Between about 0.8 and 8.9 billion PBMCs per donor were obtained by leukapheresis. The paper's findings and limits, for the study overall: Larger estimated clonotype richness was generally found for naive subsets than for memory subsets. Across a few donors, about 5.2% of naive CD4, approximately 4% of naive CD8, 2.3% of memory CD4, and about 0.4% of memory CD8 clonotypes were shared. The small number of donors limited the genetic and exposure-history diversity represented. Pairwise subsampling led to the expectation that sequencing depth would affect the degree of clonotype sharing among donors. Higher generation probabilities were observed for clonotypes shared by all four sorted-subset donors than for non-shared clonotypes. Sampling was restricted to blood, and TCR repertoires in tissues likely differ from the TCR repertoires found in blood. Even with the large sequencing depth, rarefaction of the sorted-subset datasets indicated that sequencing was incomplete.

Its CDR3 holds 18 amino acids, cysteine through phenylalanine. Solely the CDR3 DNA is kept, with 54 bases framed from the first base. V has 5 bases trimmed and J has 4 bases trimmed; junction bases matching no gene number 17. According to the germline V gene (reference sequence), CDR1 reads SEHNR and CDR2 reads FQNEAQ. Here the chain combines TRBV7-9 and TRBJ2-1, and 7 junction bases match TRBD2. Sequencing used naive CD4+ T cells sorted from blood. Interpreted using the paper, the cell subset or site label stands for: CD45RA+ positively selected. The receptor comes from a young man in good health. The nucleotide sequence reads TGTGCCAGCAGCCGAGGGCCAGGACTCAGCGGGGTTTACAATGAGCAGTTCTTC. Protein translation: CASSRGPGLSGVYNEQFF.